This note documents a single TCR beta chain sequence. Antigen specificity is unknown. The time point denotes: pretreatment peripheral blood. The cohort comprised individuals with locally advanced or metastatic urothelial carcinoma. V was pared by 0 bases and J by 6 bases, with 8 bases of the junction left unmatched. In germline, CDR1 is MGHRA, CDR2 YSYEKL. The CDR3 runs to 17 residues. These data originate in a study of PD-L1 blockade in urothelial cancer. Study at large: As for prior chemotherapy regimens, patients had received 0 to 3. Points from the study as a whole: Those with durable benefit had larger increases in tumor-associated blood clones at 3 weeks.

Assay: immunoSEQ multiplex PCR; the TCRdb copy retains only in-frame clones and omits some. The top ten clones hold 8% to 10% of a sample with 70,000 to 75,000 clones, 80% to 85% of them seen once. The chain combines TRBV4-1 with TRBJ1-6; the match to TRBD1 covers 7 bases. Sequencing used PBMCs, obtained around atezolizumab (anti-PD-L1) treatment. The TCR sequence derives from a woman aged 70-85 years with urothelial cancer. The CDR3 DNA reads TGCGCCAGCAGCCAAGATGACCACGGGACAGTTAATTCACCCCTCCACTTT. Its translation: CASSQDDHGTVNSPLHF.